Below are 9 T cell receptor beta chains sequenced from a single sample in a study of molecular identifiers for immune sequencing clone quantification. TCRdb ran MiXCR on the PCR reads and lists one entry per CDR3 protein. The data hold about 510,000 distinct CDR3 sequences, with about a fifth observed a single time. Sequencing was carried out using naive CD8+ T cells from blood, with Jurkat cell RNA spiked in. Regarding subset: FACS-sorted CD8+CD4-CCR7+CD45RA+ naive T cells. The receptors derive from a human donor in good health. Some libraries in this study had Jurkat cell RNA spiked in.

This clonotype showed up many times. The V gene is TRBV20-1, the J gene TRBJ2-7; 7 bases line up with TRBD2. The CDR3 sequence is 15 residues long. V shed 0 bases, J shed 3 bases, and the junction held 8 bases outside the gene matches. Germline CDR1 is DFQATT and CDR2 is SNEGSKA (reference sequence). CDR3 DNA sequence: TGCAGTGCTAGAGATCTGGCGGGAGATCTCTACGAGCAGTACTTC. This sequence encodes CSARDLAGDLYEQYF.

The rearrangement links TRBV19 to TRBJ1-1, with D tentatively TRBD1 (6 bases). There are 13 residues in the CDR3. V shed 5 bases and J shed 6 bases, with 13 bases lying between them. CDR1 and CDR2 from the germline V gene are LNHDA and SQIVND (reference sequence). The CDR3 DNA follows: TGTGCCAGTAGTCATCGAGGGGGGGCTGAAGCTTTCTTT. Amino acid sequence: CASSHRGGAEAFF. Based on the CDR3 plus reference TRBV19 and TRBJ1-1, the full variable domain is DGGITQSPKYLFRKEGQNVTLSCEQNLNHDAMYWYRQDPGQGLRLIYYSQIVNDFQKGDIAEGYSVSREKKESFPLTVTSAQKNPTAFYLCASSHRGGAEAFFGQGTRLTVV.

This clonotype was observed many times. V gene TRBV6-2 or TRBV6-3 combines with J gene TRBJ2-2; 11 bases match TRBD2. Germline CDR1 is MNHEY and CDR2 is SVGEGT. V trimming: 5 bases; J trimming: 3 bases; junction bases outside the gene matches: 5. The CDR3 spans 16 residues. CDR3 DNA: TGTGCCAGCAGTCATGGGACTAGCGGAGACACCGGGGAGCTGTTTTTT. Translation: CASSHGTSGDTGELFF.

The table lists this clonotype with a few counts. The genes are TRBV6-2 or TRBV6-3 and TRBJ1-2, with 7 bases matching TRBD1. V gave up 7 bases and J gave up 0 bases; unmatched junction bases: 14. CDR3 size: 17 residues. Germline CDR1 is MNHEY and CDR2 is SVGEGT. CDR3 sequence: CASTDPFDRETNYGYTF. The DNA for the CDR3 is TGTGCCAGCACTGATCCGTTCGACAGGGAGACTAACTATGGCTACACCTTC.

As regards this clonotype: The germline gene is not matched at one end of the junction; a read error may be the cause. The chain joins TRBV20-1 to TRBJ2-7, with no clear D. This CDR3 comprises 14 residues. Per the germline V gene, CDR1 is DFQATT and CDR2 is SNEGSKA (reference sequence). The DNA of the CDR3 is TGCAGTGCCGAAAGCAAGGCGTCCTCCTACAAGCAGTACTTC. As protein: CSAESKASSYKQYF.

To note about this clonotype: Germline is not matched at one junction end, which may reflect a read error. The chain links TRBV5-1 to TRBJ2-7; no firm D call. Looked up from germline, CDR1 is SGHRS and CDR2 is YFSETQ. CDR3 length: 13 residues. The DNA of the CDR3 is TGCCCCAGCAGCTTGGAAAGCTCCTACGAGCAGTACTTC. Protein: CPSSLESSYEQYF.

In this sample, this clonotype turned up a few times. The chain uses TRBV18 and TRBJ2-1, with 9 bases fitting TRBD2. The CDR3 is 12 amino acids. Germline V gives CDR1 KGHSH, CDR2 LQKENI. V trimming: 6 bases; J trimming: 9 bases; junction bases outside the gene matches: 3. The CDR3 DNA sequence: TGTGCCAGCTCGGGGACTAGCAGTGAGCAGTTCTTC. Protein: CASSGTSSEQFF.

This clonotype was counted ten times or more. This chain joins TRBV6-2 or TRBV6-3 and TRBJ2-4, with D unresolved. Germline CDR1 MNHEY, CDR2 SVGEGT. The CDR3 runs 14 residues. Trimming left V 1 base short and J 3 bases short, with 7 bases between. The CDR3 DNA reads TGTGCCAGCAGTTACTTGGACGACAAAAACATTCAGTACTTC. Protein product: CASSYLDDKNIQYF.

This clonotype was recorded at least ten times. The chain carries TRBV5-1 and TRBJ1-1, with a possible D match to TRBD1 (5 bases). CDR3 size: 16 residues. Germline CDR1 SGHRS, CDR2 YFSETQ. The V end was cut by 3 bases, the J end by 3 bases, with 18 bases between. In DNA form, the CDR3 reads TGCGCCAGCAGCTGGTGGGGCGGGCAGGAGGACACTGAAGCTTTCTTT. Translated, it gives CASSWWGGQEDTEAFF. Variable domain in full (rest from reference TRBV5-1 and TRBJ1-1): KAGVTQTPRYLIKTRGQQVTLSCSPISGHRSVSWYQQTPGQGLQFLFEYFSETQRNKGNFPGRFSGRQFSNSRSEMNVSTLELGDSALYLCASSWWGGQEDTEAFFGQGTRLTVV.